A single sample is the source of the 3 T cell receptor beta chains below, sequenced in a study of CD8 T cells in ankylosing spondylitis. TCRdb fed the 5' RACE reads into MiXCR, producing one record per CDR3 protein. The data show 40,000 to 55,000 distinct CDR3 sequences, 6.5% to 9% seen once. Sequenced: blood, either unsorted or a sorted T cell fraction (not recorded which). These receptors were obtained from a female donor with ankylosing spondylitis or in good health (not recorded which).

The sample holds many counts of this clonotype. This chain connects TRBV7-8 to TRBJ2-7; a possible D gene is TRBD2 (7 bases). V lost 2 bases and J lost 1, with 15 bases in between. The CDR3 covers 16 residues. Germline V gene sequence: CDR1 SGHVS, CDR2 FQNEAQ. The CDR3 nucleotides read TGTGCCAGCAGCTTAAGTAGGGCGGGGGCTTCCTACGAGCAGTACGTC. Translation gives CASSLSRAGASYEQYV.

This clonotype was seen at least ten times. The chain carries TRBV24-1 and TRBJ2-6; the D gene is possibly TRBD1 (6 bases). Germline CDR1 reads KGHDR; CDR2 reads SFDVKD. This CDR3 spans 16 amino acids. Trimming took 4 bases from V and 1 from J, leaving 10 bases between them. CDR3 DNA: TGTGCCACCAGTGAACCCAGGGGATCTGGGGCCAACGTCCTGACTTTC. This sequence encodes CATSEPRGSGANVLTF.

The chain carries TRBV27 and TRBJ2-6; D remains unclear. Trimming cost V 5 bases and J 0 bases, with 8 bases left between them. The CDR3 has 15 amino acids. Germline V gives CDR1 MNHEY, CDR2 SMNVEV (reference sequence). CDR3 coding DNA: TGTGCCAGCAGTCCTAAGATCTCTGGGGCCAACGTCCTGACTTTC. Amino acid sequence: CASSPKISGANVLTF.